In this sample, the clone carrying this T cell receptor beta chain turned up a few times. Germline CDR1 and CDR2: DFQATT and SNEGSKA (reference sequence). Trimming stripped 6 bases from V and 9 bases from J, with 15 bases between. CDR3 length: 12 residues. The sample is drawn from a study of T-cell reconstitution after alpha-beta-depleted transplantation in children. This sample's TCRbeta library carried unique molecular identifier barcodes. TCRdb called the PCR reads again in MiXCR, with one record for every CDR3 protein. The table includes about 610,000 distinct CDR3 sequences, roughly a tenth detected once.

This receptor was obtained from a human donor who donated a stem cell graft to a child with acute myeloid leukemia. The chain combines TRBV20-1 with TRBJ1-5; D is unclear. The material was PBMCs from the stem cell graft donor, obtained from the stem cell graft. This CDR3 reads CSASDPQRPQHF. As DNA, the CDR3 is TGCAGTGCGTCTGACCCCCAGCGGCCCCAGCATTTT.